A selection of T cell receptor beta chains follows, all from one sample in a study of shared clonotypes between healthy human individuals. Produced via immunoSEQ multiplex PCR; TCRdb's table is partial and in-frame only. In the table there are hundreds of thousands of clones, around 96% of which are singletons. Sequencing was done on a sample of naive CD8+ T cells sorted from blood. Receptors originate from a woman aged 25 to 39 in good health. CDR3s include the opening cysteine and the closing phenylalanine or tryptophan. Fields, in order: CDR3 length, V gene, clone size, D gene, J gene, CDR3 protein, CDR3 DNA. A D gene is named only where the DNA matches it firmly. Clone size, where shown, is once, few, many, or a class for clones that have expanded.

>15|TRBV6-5|.|TRBD2|TRBJ2-2
CASSYSGGSLGELFF
TGTGCCAGCAGTTACTCGGGCGGGAGCCTCGGGGAGCTGTTTTTT
>15|TRBV2|.|TRBD2|TRBJ2-3
CASRGGRGSTDTQYF
TGTGCCAGCAGAGGAGGGAGGGGTAGCACAGATACGCAGTATTTT
>11|TRBV29-1|few|.|TRBJ1-1
CSVSQNTEAFF
TGCAGCGTTTCACAGAACACTGAAGCTTTCTTT
>19|TRBV5-4|.|TRBD2|TRBJ2-5
CASSLASGRASNYVGTQYF
TGTGCCAGCAGCTTGGCTAGCGGGAGGGCCTCGAATTATGTCGGGACCCAGTACTTC
>16|TRBV7-8|.|TRBD2|TRBJ2-2
CASSWGTSGITAELFF
TGTGCCAGCAGCTGGGGGACTAGCGGGATTACGGCGGAGCTGTTTTTT
>12|TRBV28|.|TRBD2|TRBJ2-5
CASSWDGGAQYF
TGTGCCAGCAGTTGGGACGGGGGGGCCCAGTACTTC
>12|TRBV28|.|.|TRBJ2-7
CASSSDSYEQYF
TGTGCCAGCAGTTCGGACAGCTACGAGCAGTACTTC
>14|TRBV5-8|once|TRBD1|TRBJ1-5
CASSLETGHQPQHF
TGTGCCAGCAGCTTGGAGACAGGGCATCAGCCCCAGCATTTT
>12|TRBV11-2|.|.|TRBJ1-4
CASSLATRKLFF
TGTGCCAGCAGCTTAGCGACTAGAAAACTGTTTTTT
>13|TRBV10-2|.|TRBD1|TRBJ1-5
CASSAGQGGSQHF
TGCGCCAGCAGCGCAGGACAGGGCGGGTCCCAGCATTTT
>14|TRBV6-5|.|.|TRBJ1-2
CASSYLLSGADYTF
TGTGCCAGCAGTTACCTGTTATCGGGGGCTGACTACACCTTC
>15|TRBV6-5|.|.|TRBJ1-2
CASSYSSSLGYGYTF
TGTGCCAGCAGTTACTCGAGTAGCCTGGGCTATGGCTACACCTTC
>14|TRBV27|.|.|TRBJ2-1
CASSLSSTYNEQFF
TGTGCCAGCAGTTTATCAAGCACCTACAATGAGCAGTTCTTC
>15|TRBV19|.|.|TRBJ1-5
CASGSTSYSNQPQHF
TGTGCCAGCGGGTCGACCTCTTATAGCAATCAGCCCCAGCATTTT
>13|TRBV2|.|.|TRBJ2-5
CASSERLGETQYF
TGTGCCAGCAGTGAACGCCTGGGGGAGACCCAGTACTTC
>14|TRBV2|.|.|TRBJ1-2
CASSERGTDYGYTF
TGTGCCAGCAGTGAAAGGGGGACGGACTATGGCTACACCTTC
>11|TRBV29-1|.|.|TRBJ2-1
CSTDMYNEQFF
TGCAGCACGGACATGTACAATGAGCAGTTCTTC
>13|TRBV2|.|.|TRBJ1-1
CASNRPLNTEAFF
TGTGCCAGCAACAGGCCCCTGAACACTGAAGCTTTCTTT
>14|TRBV27|.|TRBD1|TRBJ2-7
CASSLGDRSDEQYF
TGTGCCAGCAGTTTAGGGGACAGGTCAGACGAGCAGTACTTC
>15|TRBV27|.|.|TRBJ1-5
CASSETDPHLQPQHF
TGTGCCAGCAGCGAGACAGACCCTCATCTCCAGCCCCAGCATTTT
>13|TRBV7-2|.|.|TRBJ2-7
CASSPSGGGEQYF
TGTGCCAGCAGCCCGAGCGGAGGGGGCGAGCAGTACTTC
>18|TRBV27|.|.|TRBJ1-5
CASRSTSLAGHSNQPQHF
TGTGCCAGCAGATCAACCAGTTTAGCGGGTCATAGCAATCAGCCCCAGCATTTT
>16|TRBV14|.|TRBD2|TRBJ2-1
CASSQDGTSLVNEQFF
TGTGCCAGCAGCCAAGATGGGACTAGCTTAGTCAATGAGCAGTTCTTC
>15|TRBV27|.|.|TRBJ2-7
CASSLSGWLNYEQYF
TGTGCCAGCAGTTTATCAGGGTGGCTCAACTACGAGCAGTACTTC
>16|TRBV4-1|.|TRBD2|TRBJ2-2
CASSQDGGRATGELFF
TGCGCCAGCAGCCAAGACGGCGGGAGGGCCACCGGGGAGCTGTTTTTT
>18|TRBV5-1|once|.|TRBJ1-1
CASSWRQTGHGVNTEAFF
TGCGCCAGCAGCTGGAGACAGACAGGCCACGGGGTGAACACTGAAGCTTTCTTT
>13|TRBV28|.|.|TRBJ1-4
CASTLPGNEKLFF
TGCGCCAGCACTCTTCCAGGGAATGAAAAACTGTTTTTT
>13|TRBV7-3|.|.|TRBJ1-1
CASSSAPNTEAFF
TGTGCCAGCAGCTCGGCCCCGAACACTGAAGCTTTCTTT
>18|TRBV7-8|.|TRBD2|TRBJ2-7
CASSLSHKTSGIFYEQYF
TGTGCCAGCAGCTTATCCCATAAGACTAGCGGGATCTTCTACGAGCAGTACTTC
>15|TRBV27|.|TRBD1|TRBJ2-3
CASSLTGSLTDTQYF
TGTGCCAGCAGTTTGACAGGGAGTTTAACAGATACGCAGTATTTT
>15|TRBV28|.|.|TRBJ1-5
CASSLEGGDNQPQHF
TGTGCCAGCAGTTTAGAGGGGGGTGATAATCAGCCCCAGCATTTT
>14|TRBV14|.|.|TRBJ2-7
CASSHLLASYEQYF
TGTGCCAGCAGCCATTTACTCGCCTCCTACGAGCAGTACTTC
>19|TRBV9|.|TRBD2|TRBJ2-6
CASSASPGTSVSGANVLTF
TGTGCCAGCAGCGCGTCCCCCGGGACTAGCGTCTCTGGGGCCAACGTCCTGACTTTC
>14|TRBV28|.|.|TRBJ2-7
CASSLGTGTQEQYF
TGTGCCAGCAGTTTAGGCACCGGGACTCAAGAGCAGTACTTC
>16|TRBV4-1|.|.|TRBJ2-1
CASSQAGLTSYNEQFF
TGCGCCAGCAGCCAGGCCGGACTTACCTCTTACAATGAGCAGTTCTTC
>12|TRBV30|.|.|TRBJ1-1
CAWRDYNTEAFF
TGTGCCTGGAGGGATTATAACACTGAAGCTTTCTTT
>15|TRBV27|.|TRBD1|TRBJ1-2
CASSLSGRGLYGYTF
TGTGCCAGCAGTTTATCGGGCAGGGGGCTCTATGGCTACACCTTC
>14|TRBV15|.|TRBD1|TRBJ2-1
CATNRDRGFNEQFF
TGTGCCACCAACCGGGACAGGGGGTTCAATGAGCAGTTCTTC
>13|TRBV28|.|.|TRBJ1-2
CASSGDVDYGYTF
TGTGCCAGCAGTGGCGACGTAGACTATGGCTACACCTTC
>18|TRBV15|.|.|TRBJ1-1
CATSRRTEIHLLNTEAFF
TGTGCCACCAGCAGACGCACAGAAATTCACCTACTCAACACTGAAGCTTTCTTT
>14|TRBV27|.|TRBD1|TRBJ2-1
CASSRQGPYNEQFF
TGTGCCAGCAGTCGACAGGGTCCCTACAATGAGCAGTTCTTC
>16|TRBV9|.|TRBD2|TRBJ2-2
CASSGPSGGNTGELFF
TGTGCCAGCAGCGGTCCTAGCGGAGGGAACACCGGGGAGCTGTTTTTT
>17|TRBV28|.|.|TRBJ1-4
CASSLGLTRGPNEKLFF
TGTGCCAGCAGTTTAGGCCTAACCCGGGGCCCAAATGAAAAACTGTTTTTT
>14|TRBV19|once|.|TRBJ1-3
CASSMWSSGNTIYF
TGTGCCAGTAGTATGTGGAGCTCTGGAAACACCATATATTTT
>14|TRBV21-1|.|.|TRBJ1-1
CASSTGQGNTEAFF
TGTGCCAGCAGCACAGGACAGGGTAACACTGAAGCTTTCTTT
>13|TRBV4-1|.|.|TRBJ2-7
CASSRSELYEQYF
TGCGCCAGCAGCCGGAGCGAGCTTTACGAGCAGTACTTC
>15|TRBV28|.|.|TRBJ2-7
CASSLSPFETYEQYF
TGTGCCAGCAGTTTGTCTCCTTTCGAGACCTACGAGCAGTACTTC
>16|TRBV15|.|.|TRBJ1-2
CATSRDLGSENYGYTF
TGTGCCACCAGCAGAGATCTGGGCAGCGAAAACTATGGCTACACCTTC
>14|TRBV19|.|.|TRBJ2-3
CASSMARYTDTQYF
TGTGCCAGTAGTATGGCCAGGTACACAGATACGCAGTATTTT
>13|TRBV5-1|.|.|TRBJ1-1
CASSLGRNTEAFF
TGCGCCAGCAGCTTGGGACGCAACACTGAAGCTTTCTTT
>16|TRBV28|.|TRBD2|TRBJ2-7
CASSLRTSGTSDEQYF
TGTGCCAGCAGTTTACGGACTAGCGGGACATCGGACGAGCAGTACTTC
>13|TRBV9|.|.|TRBJ2-2
CASSVEGDGELFF
TGTGCCAGCAGCGTAGAGGGCGACGGGGAGCTGTTTTTT
>14|TRBV9|.|TRBD2|TRBJ2-7
CASSPSGRSYEQYF
TGTGCCAGCAGCCCTAGCGGGAGATCCTACGAGCAGTACTTC